These 15 T cell receptor beta chains were sequenced from one sample in a study of response to subunit inactivated influenza vaccine. TCRdb passed the RT-PCR reads through MiXCR, listing each CDR3 protein once. The table includes under 800,000 distinct CDR3 sequences, about 15% detected once. The material sequenced was PBMCs from blood, taken around 15 days before vaccination. The receptors here all came from a man aged 50-60 years who received an inactivated influenza vaccine.

V and J are TRBV4-3 and TRBJ2-1; no clear D. The CDR3 sequence is 13 residues long. V gave up 0 bases and J gave up 10 bases, with 10 bases separating them. Germline-derived CDR1 and CDR2 are LGHNA and YSLEER. The CDR3 nucleotides read TGCGCCAGCAGCCAAGAGATGAGTATCGAGCAGTTCTTC. It specifies CASSQEMSIEQFF.

Many counts were recorded for this clonotype. This sequence joins TRBV7-9 and TRBJ2-2, with 10 bases that match TRBD1. CDR3 length: 14 amino acids. V dropped 8 bases and J dropped 5; count of bases not matched to a gene: 5. Germline assignment: CDR1 SEHNR and CDR2 FQNEAQ (reference sequence). The CDR3 region is CASRGTGATGELFF. The CDR3 DNA reads as TGTGCCAGCCGCGGGACAGGGGCGACCGGGGAGCTGTTTTTT. The whole variable domain, filled in from reference TRBV7-9 and TRBJ2-2, reads DTGVSQNPRHKITKRGQNVTFRCDPISEHNRLYWYRQTLGQGPEFLTYFQNEAQLEKSRLLSDRFSAERPKGSFSTLEIQRTEQGDSAMYLCASRGTGATGELFFGEGSRLTVL.

This clonotype showed up many times. V is TRBV5-1 and J is TRBJ1-1; D is perhaps TRBD1 (5 bases). CDR3 length: 15 amino acids. The ends were cut back, 4 bases at V and 1 base at J, with 14 bases in the middle. Germline lookup yields CDR1 SGHRS and CDR2 YFSETQ. The CDR3 region is CASSTSGSGNTEAFF. In nucleotides, the CDR3 is TGCGCCAGCAGCACCTCAGGGAGCGGGAACACTGAAGCTTTCTTT.

This clonotype was recorded a few times. The rearrangement joins TRBV29-1 to TRBJ2-1, with D perhaps TRBD1 (6 bases). This CDR3 region has 13 residues. Germline V CDR1 and CDR2: SQVTM, ANQGSEA. Trimming took off 6 bases at V and 8 bases at J, with 17 bases between the two ends. CDR3 in amino acids: CSVDRSGHYEQFF. As DNA, the CDR3 is TGCAGCGTCGACAGGTCTGGGCACTATGAGCAGTTCTTC.

The gene calls are TRBV9 and TRBJ1-6, with TRBD1 matching over 9 bases. The J segment lost 10 bases and the V segment lost 0 bases, leaving 5 bases of the junction unmatched. There are 15 residues in the CDR3. Per germline, CDR1 SGDLS and CDR2 YYNGEE. The CDR3 DNA reads TGTGCCAGCAGCGTAGGGGGACAGGGCGAGTCACCCCTCCACTTT. Amino acids: CASSVGGQGESPLHF.

The chain has TRBV4-1 and TRBJ1-4, with no clear D. The germline V gene encodes CDR1 MGHRA and CDR2 YSYEKL. The CDR3 is made up of 20 amino acids. The germline V and J ends were trimmed by 5 bases and 8 bases, with 33 bases remaining between them. CDR3 sequence: CASSSLKLDLWENRREKLFF. CDR3 sequence (DNA): TGCGCCAGCAGCTCCCTGAAACTCGATTTGTGGGAGAATCGCAGGGAAAAACTGTTTTTT.

The chain links TRBV4-3 to TRBJ2-2, with 8 nucleotides matching TRBD2. CDR3 size: 16 residues. V shed 4 bases, J shed 0 bases, and the junction held 4 bases outside the gene matches. Germline V gives CDR1 LGHNA, CDR2 YSLEER. The CDR3 nucleotides are TGCGCCAGCAGCCTTCAGACTAGCGCGAACACCGGGGAGCTGTTTTTT. Residues: CASSLQTSANTGELFF.

This chain joins TRBV20-1 and TRBJ2-2; 11 positions match TRBD2. The germline V gene has CDR1 DFQATT and CDR2 SNEGSKA (reference sequence). V lost 5 bases, J lost 6 bases, and 14 bases stayed unmatched. The CDR3 is 17 residues long. The CDR3 loop is CSAQSFSGRAQAGELFF. For the CDR3, the DNA is TGCAGTGCTCAAAGCTTTAGCGGGAGGGCCCAGGCCGGGGAGCTGTTTTTT.

This clonotype was picked up a small number of times. This sequence joins TRBV28 and TRBJ2-5; D remains unclear. In germline, CDR1 is MDHEN, CDR2 SYDVKM. There are 13 residues in the CDR3. Trimming left V 8 bases short and J 0 bases short, with 10 bases between. CDR3 in DNA: TGTGCCAGCTTCCATCAGAACCAAGAGACCCAGTACTTC. Translation: CASFHQNQETQYF.

At least ten counts were recorded for this clonotype. The chain uses TRBV12-3 or TRBV12-4 and TRBJ2-5, with D possibly TRBD1 on 7 matching bases. The V end lost 4 bases, the J end lost 5 bases, and 17 bases lay between the germline ends. CDR3 length: 15 residues. For the CDR3, the DNA is TGTGCCAGCAGTTCCGGGGGACAGACAACGGAGACCCAGTACTTC. Protein sequence: CASSSGGQTTETQYF.

The chain joins TRBV20-1 to TRBJ1-6; D gene uncertain. Trimming removed 3 bases at V and 13 bases at J, with 13 bases between. Germline loops: CDR1 DFQATT, CDR2 SNEGSKA (reference sequence). The CDR3 has 12 amino acids. The CDR3 loop reads CSARQVLKPLHF. The CDR3 nucleotides read TGCAGTGCTAGGCAGGTGTTAAAGCCCCTCCACTTT.

This clonotype was found a few times. The V and J genes are TRBV6-1 and TRBJ2-2; a possible D gene is TRBD1 (5 bases). The CDR3 spans 14 residues. V was pared by 6 bases and J by 8 bases, with 16 bases between. From germline, CDR1 is MNHNS and CDR2 SASEGT. This chain's CDR3 is CASSQLYSGGELFF. The CDR3 DNA follows: TGTGCCAGCAGCCAACTTTATTCAGGGGGGGAGCTGTTTTTT.

This clonotype was seen only a few times. V and J are TRBV20-1 and TRBJ2-1, with 13 bases that match TRBD2. CDR3 size: 20 residues. The germline V gene encodes CDR1 DFQATT and CDR2 SNEGSKA (reference sequence). V gave up 2 bases and J gave up 0 bases; unmatched junction bases: 13. CDR3 loop: CSARSTRGLAGDHSYNEQFF. The CDR3 nucleotides are TGCAGTGCTAGATCAACTCGAGGACTAGCGGGAGACCACTCCTACAATGAGCAGTTCTTC.

This clonotype has a handful of counts. Written as DNA, the CDR3 is TGTGCCAGCAGCTTAGGGCGTGCTAGCTCTGGGGCCAACGTCCTGACTTTC. Its protein is CASSLGRASSGANVLTF. The chain couples TRBV7-2 to TRBJ2-6; D is ambiguous. The CDR3 is made up of 17 amino acids. Germline loops: CDR1 SGHTA, CDR2 FQGNSA. Trimming took off 1 base at V and 0 bases at J, with 10 bases between the two ends.

The rearrangement uses TRBV6-1 and TRBJ2-3; 9 nucleotides line up with TRBD2. Germline CDR1 MNHNS, CDR2 SASEGT. The V and J ends lost 8 bases and 6 bases, in that order; junction bases with no gene match: 9. The CDR3 consists of 14 residues. The CDR3 nucleotides read TGTGCCAGCTCCTTTAGCGGGAGCCGGGATACGCAGTATTTT. This codes for CASSFSGSRDTQYF.